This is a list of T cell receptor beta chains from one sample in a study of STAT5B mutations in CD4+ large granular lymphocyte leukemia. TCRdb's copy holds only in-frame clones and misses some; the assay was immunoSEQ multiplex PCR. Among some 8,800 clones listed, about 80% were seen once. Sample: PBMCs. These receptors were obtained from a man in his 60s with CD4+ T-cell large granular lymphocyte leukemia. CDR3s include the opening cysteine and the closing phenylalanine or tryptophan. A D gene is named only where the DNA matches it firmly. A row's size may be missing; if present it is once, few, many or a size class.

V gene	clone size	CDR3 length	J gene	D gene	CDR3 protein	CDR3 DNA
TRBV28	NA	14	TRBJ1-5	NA	CASSLRGLNQPQHF	TGTGCCAGCAGCCTACGGGGCTTGAATCAGCCCCAGCATTTT
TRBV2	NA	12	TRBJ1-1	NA	CASSEQGLEAFF	TGTGCCAGCAGTGAGCAGGGTTTGGAAGCTTTCTTT
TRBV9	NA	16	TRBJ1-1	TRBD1	CASSIGPGQGGTEAFF	TGTGCCAGCAGCATAGGACCGGGACAGGGAGGCACTGAAGCTTTCTTT
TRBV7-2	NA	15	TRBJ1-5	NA	CASGMQGNSNQPQHF	TGTGCCAGCGGGATGCAGGGGAATAGCAATCAGCCCCAGCATTTT
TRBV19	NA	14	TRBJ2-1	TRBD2	CASSIQREWGEQFF	TGTGCCAGTAGTATTCAGCGGGAGTGGGGTGAGCAGTTCTTC
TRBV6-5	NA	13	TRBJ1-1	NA	CASSPQENTEAFF	TGTGCCAGCAGTCCACAGGAGAACACTGAAGCTTTCTTT
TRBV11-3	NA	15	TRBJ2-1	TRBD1	CASSLRQGAPLEQFF	TGTGCCAGCAGCTTACGGCAGGGGGCCCCCCTGGAGCAGTTCTTC
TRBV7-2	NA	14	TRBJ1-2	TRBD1	CASSRDRGGYGYTF	TGTGCCAGCAGTCGGGACAGGGGTGGCTATGGCTACACCTTC
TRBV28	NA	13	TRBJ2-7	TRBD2	CAIWTSASYEQYF	TGTGCCATCTGGACTAGCGCCTCCTACGAGCAGTACTTC
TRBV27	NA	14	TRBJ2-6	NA	CASKGSTGANVLTF	TGTGCCAGCAAAGGGAGCACTGGGGCCAACGTCCTGACTTTC
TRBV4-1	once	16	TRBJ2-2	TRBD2	CASSSGLAVNTGELFF	TGCGCCAGCAGCTCGGGACTAGCGGTGAACACCGGGGAGCTGTTTTTT
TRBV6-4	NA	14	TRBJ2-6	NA	CASSGEDGANVLTF	TGTGCCAGCAGTGGGGAGGATGGGGCCAACGTCCTGACTTTC
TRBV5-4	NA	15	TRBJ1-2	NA	CASSLGGRRDYGYTF	TGTGCCAGCAGCTTGGGAGGTCGACGGGACTATGGCTACACCTTC
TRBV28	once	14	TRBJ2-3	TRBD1	CASRRDRVTDTQYF	TGTGCCAGCAGACGGGACAGGGTAACAGATACGCAGTATTTT
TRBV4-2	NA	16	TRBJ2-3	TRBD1	CASSPAGTVRANTQYF	TGTGCCAGCAGCCCAGCCGGGACAGTGCGTGCCAATACGCAGTATTTT
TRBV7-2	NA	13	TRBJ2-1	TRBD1	CASSSQGLAEQFF	TGTGCCAGCAGCTCACAGGGGTTGGCTGAGCAGTTCTTC
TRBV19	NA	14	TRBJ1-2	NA	CASKGQGENYGYTF	TGTGCCAGTAAGGGGCAGGGAGAGAACTATGGCTACACCTTC
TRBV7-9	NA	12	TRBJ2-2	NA	CASSPPIQGLFF	TGTGCCAGCAGCCCCCCCATCCAAGGGCTGTTTTTT
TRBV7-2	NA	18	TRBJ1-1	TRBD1	CASSLSWDRGPGDTEAFF	TGTGCCAGCAGCTTATCTTGGGACAGGGGGCCGGGGGACACTGAAGCTTTCTTT
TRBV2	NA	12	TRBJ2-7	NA	CASRQGGDEQYF	TGTGCCAGTAGACAGGGAGGCGACGAGCAGTACTTC
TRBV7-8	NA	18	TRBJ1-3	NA	CASSLSFSGEASGNTIYF	TGTGCCAGCAGCTTATCGTTTTCGGGCGAAGCCTCTGGAAACACCATATATTTT